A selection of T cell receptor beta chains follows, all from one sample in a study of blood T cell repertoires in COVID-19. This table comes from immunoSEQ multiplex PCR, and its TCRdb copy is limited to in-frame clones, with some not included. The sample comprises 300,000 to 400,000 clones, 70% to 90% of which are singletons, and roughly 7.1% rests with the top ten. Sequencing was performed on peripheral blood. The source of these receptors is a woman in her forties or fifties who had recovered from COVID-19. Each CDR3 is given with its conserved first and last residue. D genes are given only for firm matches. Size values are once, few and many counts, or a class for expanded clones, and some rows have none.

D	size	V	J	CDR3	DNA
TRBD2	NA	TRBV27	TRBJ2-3	CASSFLGGRAADTQYF	TGTGCCAGCAGTTTCCTTGGCGGGAGGGCCGCAGATACGCAGTATTTT
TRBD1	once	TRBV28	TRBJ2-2	CASSSGGAGTGELFF	TGTGCCAGCAGTTCAGGGGGCGCGGGCACCGGGGAGCTGTTTTTT
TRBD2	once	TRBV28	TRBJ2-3	CASIDGGVLTDTQYF	TGTGCCAGCATCGATGGGGGGGTTCTCACAGATACGCAGTATTTT
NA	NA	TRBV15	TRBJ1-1	CATSRDYGFEAFF	TGTGCCACCAGCAGAGATTATGGCTTTGAAGCTTTCTTT
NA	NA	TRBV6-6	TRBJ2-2	CASSFKADSGGELFF	TGTGCCAGCAGTTTTAAGGCCGACTCGGGCGGGGAGCTGTTTTTT
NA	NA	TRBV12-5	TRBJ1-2	CASGPGQNYGYTF	TGTGCTAGTGGCCCCGGACAGAACTATGGCTACACCTTC
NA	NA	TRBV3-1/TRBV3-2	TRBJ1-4	CASSHEGEKLFF	TGTGCCAGCAGCCACGAGGGCGAAAAACTGTTTTTT
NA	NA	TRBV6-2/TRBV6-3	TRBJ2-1	CASSSLRGMPIREQFF	TGTGCCAGCAGTTCCCTTCGCGGGATGCCGATCAGGGAGCAGTTCTTC
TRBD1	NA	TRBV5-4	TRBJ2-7	CASSGTETYEQYF	TGTGCCAGCAGCGGGACAGAAACCTACGAGCAGTACTTC
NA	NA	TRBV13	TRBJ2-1	CASSLGGEPYNEQFF	TGTGCCAGCAGCTTAGGAGGGGAACCCTACAATGAGCAGTTCTTC
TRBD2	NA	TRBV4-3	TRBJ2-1	CASSQDLWGNSGKIIPYNEQFF	TGCGCCAGCAGCCAAGATCTTTGGGGAAATAGCGGGAAAATTATACCTTACAATGAGCAGTTCTTC
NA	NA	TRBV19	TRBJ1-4	CASSPRGREAANEKLFF	TGTGCCAGTAGTCCCCGGGGTCGGGAAGCGGCTAATGAAAAACTGTTTTTT
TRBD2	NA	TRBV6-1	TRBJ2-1	CASSEGTSGVNEQFF	TGTGCCAGCAGTGAAGGAACTAGCGGAGTCAATGAGCAGTTCTTC
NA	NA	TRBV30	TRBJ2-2	CAWNVAINTGELFF	TGTGCCTGGAACGTGGCCATAAACACCGGGGAGCTGTTTTTT
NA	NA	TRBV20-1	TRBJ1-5	CSASRDIMGSQPQHF	TGCAGTGCTAGTCGGGACATCATGGGGTCACAGCCCCAGCATTTT
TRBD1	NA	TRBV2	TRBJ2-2	CAIQTGAPPGNTGELFF	TGTGCCATTCAGACAGGGGCCCCACCTGGGAACACCGGGGAGCTGTTTTTT
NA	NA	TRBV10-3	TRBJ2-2	CASSMEGGTGELFF	TGTGCCTCTTCCATGGAAGGGGGCACCGGGGAGCTGTTTTTT
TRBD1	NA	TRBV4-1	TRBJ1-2	CASSQETGTGYTF	TGCGCCAGCAGCCAAGAGACAGGGACTGGCTACACCTTC
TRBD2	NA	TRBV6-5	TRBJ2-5	CASNGLAAGETQYF	TGTGCCAGCAACGGACTAGCGGCAGGGGAGACCCAGTACTTC
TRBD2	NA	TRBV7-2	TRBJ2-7	CASSLVLAENTEQYF	TGTGCCAGCAGCTTAGTGCTAGCGGAGAATACGGAGCAGTACTTC
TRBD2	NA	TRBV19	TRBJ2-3	CASSIAGGRTDTQYF	TGTGCCAGTAGTATCGCGGGGGGGCGGACAGATACGCAGTATTTT
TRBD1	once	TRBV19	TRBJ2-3	CASSQGATSPDTQYF	TGTGCCAGTAGTCAGGGGGCTACCTCGCCAGATACGCAGTATTTT
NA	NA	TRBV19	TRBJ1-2	CASSIAGGNYGYTF	TGTGCCAGTAGTATAGCCGGGGGGAACTATGGCTACACCTTC
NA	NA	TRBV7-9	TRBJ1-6	CASSTHSRGLAYNSPLHF	TGTGCCAGCAGCACTCATTCGAGGGGACTAGCCTATAATTCACCCCTCCACTTT
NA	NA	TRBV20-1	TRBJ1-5	CSASYGGNQPQHF	TGCAGTGCTAGTTACGGGGGCAATCAGCCCCAGCATTTT
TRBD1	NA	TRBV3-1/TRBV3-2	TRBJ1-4	CASSRGQGNEKLFF	TGTGCCAGCAGCCGGGGACAGGGGAATGAAAAACTGTTTTTT
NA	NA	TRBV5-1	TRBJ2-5	CASSLDSRETQYF	TGCGCCAGCAGCTTGGACTCGAGAGAGACCCAGTACTTC
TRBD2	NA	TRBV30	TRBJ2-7	CAWTTGLGLSYEQYF	TGTGCCTGGACCACAGGACTAGGCCTCTCCTACGAGCAGTACTTC
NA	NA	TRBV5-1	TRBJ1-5	CASSLGVRGNQPQHF	TGCGCCAGCAGCTTGGGGGTTCGAGGAAATCAGCCCCAGCATTTT
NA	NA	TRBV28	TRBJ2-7	CASSLGGEAAYEQYF	TGTGCCAGCAGTTTGGGGGGAGAAGCTGCCTACGAGCAGTACTTC
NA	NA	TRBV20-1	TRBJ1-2	CSGATIYGYTF	TGCAGTGGCGCAACGATCTATGGCTACACCTTC
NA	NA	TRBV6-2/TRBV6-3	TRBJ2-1	CASSYVGGRNNEQFF	TGTGCCAGCAGTTACGTGGGGGGACGAAACAATGAGCAGTTCTTC
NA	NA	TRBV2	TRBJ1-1	CASSHTENTEAFF	TGTGCCAGCAGCCATACAGAGAACACTGAAGCTTTCTTT
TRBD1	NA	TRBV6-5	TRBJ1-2	CASSAQGTEGYTF	TGTGCCAGCAGCGCACAGGGGACTGAGGGCTACACCTTC
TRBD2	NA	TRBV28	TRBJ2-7	CASRPSGGAYEQYF	TGTGCCAGCAGGCCTAGCGGGGGGGCCTACGAGCAGTACTTC